The subject of this entry is one T cell receptor beta chain. Its target is not known. This entry belongs to a study of cytomegalovirus exposure and HLA in healthy donors. Study at large: It was reported in a later analysis that the roughly 120 validation repertoires used the same platform as the approximately 670 first-cohort repertoires.

This CDR3 is built from 16 residues. Trimming took 4 bases from V and 2 from J, leaving 15 bases between them. CDR1 is SGHVS, CDR2 FQNEAQ, per germline. Overall study results and limits: A few chains tied to CMV proved CMV antigen-specific in vitro. The study flagged some 170 TCR beta chains as cytomegalovirus-associated.

Measured with immunoSEQ multiplex PCR; TCRdb has only the in-frame clones, and not every one. The repertoire has about 49,000 clones, about 91% of them found once; the top ten carry roughly 1.4%. Specimen: PBMCs. V is TRBV7-8 and J is TRBJ1-5; D possibly corresponds to TRBD1 (6 bases). This clonotype originated in a man between 18 and 35 years old in good health and CMV-seronegative. In nucleotides, the CDR3 is TGTGCCAGCAGCTCGACAGGTCGGTGGGGCAATCAGCCCCAGCATTTT. Translated: CASSSTGRWGNQPQHF.